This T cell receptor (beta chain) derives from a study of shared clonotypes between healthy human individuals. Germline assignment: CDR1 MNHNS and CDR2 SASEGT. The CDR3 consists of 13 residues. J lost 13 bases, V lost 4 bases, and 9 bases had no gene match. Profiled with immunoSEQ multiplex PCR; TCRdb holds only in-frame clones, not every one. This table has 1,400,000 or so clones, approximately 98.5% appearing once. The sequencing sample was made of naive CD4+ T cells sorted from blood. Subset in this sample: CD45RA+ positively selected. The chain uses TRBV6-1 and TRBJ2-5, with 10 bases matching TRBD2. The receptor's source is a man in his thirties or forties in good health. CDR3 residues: CASSVRGTSVSYF. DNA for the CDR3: TGTGCCAGCAGTGTTAGGGGGACTAGCGTTTCGTACTTC.